This TCR beta chain was sequenced in a study of blood T cells in healthy people across ages. General study points: The long-lived group displayed more naive CD4+ cells, plus higher diversity, than the aged donors did.

Next came a second PCR, run for about 6 to 12 cycles, which used a sample-barcoded 5' primer along with a J-beta primer mix. Every molecule of cDNA carried a tag from a template-switch adaptor with 12 random nucleotides. TCRdb re-analysed the 5' RACE reads in MiXCR, keeping a single row per CDR3 protein. The sample gives 1.2 million to 1.5 million distinct CDR3 sequences, 45% to 70% of which show up once; under 8.5% is in the top ten. Trimming pared 4 bases from V and 11 bases from J, leaving 14 bases between. In germline, CDR1 is MDHEN, CDR2 SYDVKM. This CDR3 comprises 12 residues. With regard to this clonotype: The antigen is undetermined.

Sequences were obtained from blood. The chain carries TRBV28 and TRBJ1-1; D ambiguous. The clonotype was recovered from a man between 18 and 29 years old in good health. The CDR3 spells CASSSSRTSAFF. DNA of the CDR3: TGTGCCAGCAGTTCCTCTAGGACGTCGGCTTTCTTT.